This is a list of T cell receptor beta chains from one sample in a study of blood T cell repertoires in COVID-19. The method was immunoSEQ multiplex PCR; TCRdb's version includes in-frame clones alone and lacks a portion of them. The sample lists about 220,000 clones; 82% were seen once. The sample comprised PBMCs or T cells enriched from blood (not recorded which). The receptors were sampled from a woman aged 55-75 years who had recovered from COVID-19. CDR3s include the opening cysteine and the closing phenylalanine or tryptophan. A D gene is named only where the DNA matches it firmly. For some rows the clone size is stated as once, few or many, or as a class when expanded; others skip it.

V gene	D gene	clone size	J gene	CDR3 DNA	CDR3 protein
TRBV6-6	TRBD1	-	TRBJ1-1	TGTGCCAGCAGTCGTGGGACAGTGAGGGGCATGAACACTGAAGCTTTCTTT	CASSRGTVRGMNTEAFF
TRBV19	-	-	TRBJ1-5	TGTGCCAGTAGTGATTCCGACTATAGCAATCAGCCCCAGCATTTT	CASSDSDYSNQPQHF
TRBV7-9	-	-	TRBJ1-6	TGTGCCAGCACCGAAGACACCTCCTATAATTCACCCCTCCACTTT	CASTEDTSYNSPLHF
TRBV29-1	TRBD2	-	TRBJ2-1	TGCAGCGAGCATAGCGGGGGGATAGGTGAGCAGTTCTTC	CSEHSGGIGEQFF
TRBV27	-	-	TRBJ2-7	TGTGCCAGCAGTTCGAACAGTGGGCAGCAGTACTTC	CASSSNSGQQYF
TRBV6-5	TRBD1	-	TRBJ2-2	TGTGCCAGCAGTTATCGGACAGGGGCCGGGGAGCTGTTTTTT	CASSYRTGAGELFF
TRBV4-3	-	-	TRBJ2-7	TGCGCCAGCAGCCAAGATGCAGGGTTCAGGCAGTACTTC	CASSQDAGFRQYF
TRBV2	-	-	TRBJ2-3	TGTGCCAGCGGGGGACTCGGGGGATGGGCCACAGATACGCAGTATTTT	CASGGLGGWATDTQYF
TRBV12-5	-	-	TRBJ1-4	TGTGCTAGTGGTTCACAGGGATTGGGTGAAAAACTGTTTTTT	CASGSQGLGEKLFF
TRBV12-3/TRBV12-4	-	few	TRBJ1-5	TGTGCCAGCAGTTTTGGAGGCAATCAGCCCCAGCATTTT	CASSFGGNQPQHF
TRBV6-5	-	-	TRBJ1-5	TGTGCCAGCAGTTACAGAGGCGTAGGAAGCAATCAGCCCCAGCATTTT	CASSYRGVGSNQPQHF
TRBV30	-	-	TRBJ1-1	TGTGCCTGGAGTGTACGGCCGGGAAGAGCTTTCTTT	CAWSVRPGRAFF
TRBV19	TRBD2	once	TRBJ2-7	TGTGCCAGTAGTAACGGACTAGCGGGAGACAACGAGCAGTACTTC	CASSNGLAGDNEQYF
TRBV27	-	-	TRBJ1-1	TGTGCCAGCAGTCTATGGTCGGGGGGCGATGAAGCTTTCTTT	CASSLWSGGDEAFF
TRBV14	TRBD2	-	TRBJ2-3	TGTGCCAGCAGCAGTAGCGGGGATACGCAGTATTTT	CASSSSGDTQYF
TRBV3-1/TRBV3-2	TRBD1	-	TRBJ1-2	TGTGCCAGCAGCCAAGGTTATTACCGGGACAGGGCCTATGGCTACACCTTC	CASSQGYYRDRAYGYTF
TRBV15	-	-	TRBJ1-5	TGTGCCACCAGCAGAGGAGTGGCGGGGGGCAATCAGCCCCAGCATTTT	CATSRGVAGGNQPQHF
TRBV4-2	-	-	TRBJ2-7	TGTGCCAGCAGCCAAGATAACAGGGCCTACGAGCAGTACTTC	CASSQDNRAYEQYF
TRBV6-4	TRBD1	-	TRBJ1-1	TGTGCCAGCAGTACAGGGGGCGGCACTGAAGCTTTCTTT	CASSTGGGTEAFF
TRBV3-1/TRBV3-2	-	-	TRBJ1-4	TGTGCCAGCAGCCCTAATACGGACATGGGTGGGGAAAAACTGTTTTTT	CASSPNTDMGGEKLFF